The clone carrying this TCR beta chain appeared a single time. The entry originates in a study of blood T cell repertoires in COVID-19. Original analysis: Scientists estimated how many nucleated cells there were by amplifying reference gene primers. Measured with immunoSEQ multiplex PCR; TCRdb has only the in-frame clones, and not every one. V and J calls and clone size follow that table, whereas D and trimming were derived from the DNA. The sample holds around 200,000 clones, 65% to 80% seen once. The TCR comes from a man aged 45-65 years who had recovered from COVID-19. The sequencing input was peripheral blood.

The CDR3, as DNA: TGTGCCAGCAGCTTAGTTACAGGGGAAGAGCAGTACTTC. This translates into CASSLVTGEEQYF. This sequence joins TRBV7-2 and TRBJ2-7; 7 bases align to TRBD1. After removal of 1 base from V and 7 bases from J, the junction contained 4 bases not matched to a gene. Germline V CDR1 and CDR2: SGHTA, FQGNSA. The CDR3 has 13 amino acids.